This T cell receptor (beta chain) derives from a study of beta chain features in type 1 diabetes (dated by TCRdb to 2017 to 2018). In the study overall: Mean age, gender distribution, total cell number and subset yield did not differ between patients and healthy donors. A total of over 95,000,000 sorted cells were examined across all samples, and RNA yield correlated strongly with the number of cells per subset. In the study, TCRB repertoires of sorted circulating CD4+ T cell subsets from recently diagnosed type 1 diabetes patients were compared with those of matched healthy donors. Naive and central memory subsets were obtained from all 30 or so donors, but regulatory and stem cell-like memory subsets were isolated from only 8 patients and about eight healthy donors. General study outcomes and caveats: Shorter templates might be favored by PCR, yet because patient and control samples were amplified and corrected together, any such skew would affect both groups equally. Naive, central memory and regulatory TCRB repertoires appeared more similar among patients than among healthy donors. Fewer insertions and more nucleotide deletions at VDJ recombination sites were observed in patients with type 1 diabetes, implying thymic rearrangement abnormalities. A moderate but significant shortening of TCRB CDR3 length was observed in type 1 diabetes patients in all four CD4+ subsets. Because cDNA was sequenced instead of genomic DNA, activated cells with high expression could be over-represented, although the groups did not differ in activation or CD3 levels. Because the HLA sub-analyses included only small numbers of individuals, any influence of HLA type on TCRB rearrangement was left unresolved.

From a lookup of the germline V gene, CDR1 and CDR2 are SQVTM and ANQGSEA. The CDR3 goes from the cysteine to the phenylalanine over 14 residues. Only the CDR3 region is kept as DNA, spanning 42 bases read in frame from base 1. At the junction V is shortened by 7 bases and J by 7 bases; bases outside the gene matches: 10. Each donor gave one peripheral blood draw, averaging approximately 110 mL, which was collected into heparinised tubes. Using a panel that included CD45RO, CCR7, CD25, CD127, CD95 and CD27, naive, central memory, regulatory and stem cell-like memory CD4+ T cells were sorted on a BD FACSAria II. A purity above 98% was achieved for all sorted populations. PBMCs were separated immediately by Lymphoprep density gradient centrifugation and were stained directly, without being cultured. To minimize batch effects, samples were stained and sorted in pairs, one healthy donor with one patient per experiment.

This clone showed up just a few times. Its target antigen remains unknown. No clone much larger than this one lies a single base away; base qualities are absent. The High Capacity cDNA Reverse Transcription Kit was used to reverse transcribe all of the isolated RNA, meaning that expressed TCRB transcripts were what got sequenced. Naive, central memory and regulatory T cell samples underwent deep immunoSEQ sequencing, averaging around 3.9 million total reads per sample. Sorted cells were lysed in RLT buffer and RNA was extracted with DNase-treated RNeasy Micro or Mini kits, depending on cell number. Each cell subset was processed separately to prevent cross-contamination, with patient and healthy donor samples processed together. The immunoSEQ multiplex PCR was used to amplify TCRB sequences from cDNA, yielding 87-bp fragments that span the CDR3 region. Sequencing of the amplicons was done on the Illumina HiSeq platform. In the source study's methods: Synthetic template baselines were used to correct PCR bias computationally, reads within Hamming distance 2 were collapsed together, and singletons that could not be merged were discarded. Reads were aligned to IMGT to assign V, D and J genes, CDR3 length, and insertions or deletions at six rearrangement sites. Within each subset, clonotype counts were normalized to the number of sorted cells before true diversity and Gini coefficients were calculated with the tcR R package. The overlap coefficient, calculated on TCRB nucleotide sequences, was used to measure repertoire sharing. Out-of-frame TCRB sequences from naive cells were analyzed to stand in for the pre-selection repertoire. Held by TCRdb, this immuneACCESS table contains in-frame sequences only and omits some clones. Under half of the omission traces to an unresolved V gene where checked; the cause of the rest is unknown. D and trimming were read from the DNA, whereas the V and J calls and clone size are those reported in that table. This sample holds around 300,000 clones; over 14% were observed only once. The ten biggest clones cover 0.015% to 0.017% of the sample.

The rearrangement combines TRBV29-1 with TRBJ2-7; 13 nucleotides in the junction match TRBD2. Sequences were obtained from naive CD4+ T cells from blood. Interpreted using the paper, the cell subset or site label stands for: true naive CD4+ T cells. The receptor was isolated from a man aged 18 to 30 with type 1 diabetes. DNA sequence: TGCAGCGCGGCTGGACTAGCGGGAGCGCGGGAGCAGTACTTC. Its protein product is CSAAGLAGAREQYF.